One and the same sample provided the 26 T cell receptor beta chains below, sequenced in a study of identical twins. TCRdb redid the calling of the 5' RACE reads with MiXCR, one entry per CDR3 protein. Here the sample spans about 530,000 distinct CDR3 sequences, approximately 20% being singletons. This same sample was also part of a study on yellow fever vaccine responses in identical twins.

The material sequenced was CD4+ T cells sorted from blood. The source is a woman between 18 and 29 years old in good health.

This clonotype was observed a few times. This chain connects TRBV28 to TRBJ2-1; 13 bases match TRBD2. Trimming cost V 6 bases and J 6 bases; bases outside gene matches: 11. CDR3 length equals 17 residues. Germline V gives CDR1 MDHEN, CDR2 SYDVKM. CDR3 DNA: TGTGCCAGCAGATACTATAAGACTAGCGGGGGGACCAATGAGCAGTTCTTC. It translates to CASRYYKTSGGTNEQFF.

V is TRBV14 and J is TRBJ2-3, with 14 bases matching TRBD2. Germline CDR1 reads SGHDN; CDR2 reads FVKESK. The length of the CDR3 is 19 residues. The V gene end was trimmed by 4 bases and the J gene end by 4 bases; junction bases not matched to a gene: 13. The CDR3 loop reads CASSPLGLAGGLQADTQYF. CDR3 nucleotides: TGTGCCAGCAGCCCTCTCGGACTAGCGGGAGGTCTTCAGGCAGATACGCAGTATTTT.

This clonotype was counted a few times. The rearrangement uses TRBV7-2 and TRBJ2-3; D is undetermined. The CDR3 consists of 14 residues. CDR1 and CDR2 (germline): SGHTA, FQGNSA. The V end was cut by 3 bases, the J end by 4 bases, with 11 bases between. CDR3 amino acids: CASSFVTASDTQYF. The CDR3 DNA reads TGTGCCAGCAGCTTTGTTACCGCCTCAGATACGCAGTATTTT.

V and J are TRBV7-3 and TRBJ2-1, with 9 positions matching TRBD2. The CDR3 is 16 amino acids. The trim removed 1 base at V and 9 bases at J, leaving 10 bases unmatched. CDR1 is SGHTA and CDR2 is FQGTGA in the germline V gene. The CDR3 loop reads CASSLMASGKGGEQFF. CDR3 nucleotide sequence: TGTGCCAGCAGCTTAATGGCTAGCGGGAAGGGTGGTGAGCAGTTCTTC.

This clonotype was recorded a few times. The chain joins TRBV20-1 to TRBJ2-7, with D possibly being TRBD1 (6 bases). The V gene lost 4 bases and the J gene lost 2 bases, with 18 bases spanning the gap. CDR1 and CDR2 (germline): DFQATT, SNEGSKA (reference sequence). The CDR3 loop spans 15 amino acids. CDR3 loop: CSAIPGGQLPYEQYF. Here the CDR3 DNA reads TGCAGTGCTATTCCTGGGGGACAACTTCCCTACGAGCAGTACTTC.

This clonotype was counted a few times. The chain recombines TRBV4-2 with TRBJ2-2; 9 nucleotides align to TRBD2. Trimming removed 1 base from V and 4 bases from J; junction bases left unmatched: 7. Germline V gene data show CDR1 as LGHNA and CDR2 as YNFKEQ. The CDR3 extends over 17 amino acids. The CDR3 coding sequence is TGTGCCAGCAGCCAAGCAAAGCGGGGGGCCACCACCGGGGAGCTGTTTTTT. Amino acids: CASSQAKRGATTGELFF.

This clonotype was detected only a few times. This rearrangement joins TRBV12-3 or TRBV12-4 to TRBJ1-1; no reliable D call. V was shortened by 3 bases and J by 1 base, with 6 bases between the two germline ends. The CDR3 contains 13 residues. For the CDR3, the DNA is TGTGCCAGCAGTTTTTTCAAGAACACTGAAGCTTTCTTT. It yields the protein CASSFFKNTEAFF.

This rearrangement joins TRBV5-1 to TRBJ2-3; the D gene is possibly TRBD2 (6 bases). The CDR3 runs to 18 residues. Trimming cost V 3 bases and J 0 bases, with 20 bases left between them. Germline V gene data show CDR1 as SGHRS and CDR2 as YFSETQ. CDR3 in DNA: TGCGCCAGCAGCTACTATAACCGGGGGACGGGGAGCACAGATACGCAGTATTTT. Encoded protein: CASSYYNRGTGSTDTQYF.

The table lists this clonotype with a few counts. This chain connects TRBV12-3 or TRBV12-4 to TRBJ2-1; tentatively, D is TRBD1 (6 bases). CDR3 length equals 17 residues. Between the trimmed V and J ends, which lost 6 bases and 0 bases, there was a span of 18 bases. The CDR3 spells CASRETVGQTSYNEQFF. The DNA of the CDR3 is TGTGCCAGCAGGGAAACCGTCGGACAGACCTCCTACAATGAGCAGTTCTTC.

This rearrangement joins TRBV3-1 to TRBJ2-1, with 14 bases identical to TRBD2. The CDR3 is 19 residues long. J gave up 4 bases and V 1 base, and 9 bases lay outside the gene matches. CDR1 and CDR2 from the germline V gene are LGHDT and YNNKEL (reference sequence). CDR3 in DNA: TGTGCCAGCAGCCAAGCGTCAGGGACTAGCGGGAGAGCGTACAATGAGCAGTTCTTC. The encoded protein is CASSQASGTSGRAYNEQFF.

The chain employs TRBV6-5 and TRBJ2-5; D remains unclear. Trimming shortened V by 2 bases and J by 2 bases, and 9 bases separated the two germline ends. Germline assignment: CDR1 MNHEY and CDR2 SVGAGI. This CDR3 comprises 14 residues. CDR3 sequence: CASSYGPVQETQYF. In DNA form, the CDR3 reads TGTGCCAGCAGTTACGGGCCAGTACAAGAGACCCAGTACTTC.

This clonotype was seen a few times. In nucleotides, the CDR3 is TGCGCCAGCAGACCAACCCTAGGGAACACTGAAGCTTTCTTT. It specifies CASRPTLGNTEAFF. The gene calls are TRBV5-1 and TRBJ1-1, with D uncertain. This CDR3 region has 14 residues. With 5 bases removed from V and 1 base from J, the gap between germline ends came to 12 bases. Germline V gives CDR1 SGHRS, CDR2 YFSETQ.

V and J are TRBV2 and TRBJ2-1, with D hard to call. This CDR3 contains 12 residues. Trimming removed 4 bases from V and 8 bases from J, with 9 bases in between. Germline CDR1 and CDR2: SNHLY and FYNNEI. The CDR3 DNA is TGTGCCAGCAGTGTCTTCGGATATGAGCAGTTCTTC. Residues: CASSVFGYEQFF.

V is TRBV6-5 and J is TRBJ2-7; 10 bases fit TRBD2. In germline, CDR1 is MNHEY, CDR2 SVGAGI. V lost 4 bases to trimming and J lost 0 bases; unmatched junction nucleotides: 6. The CDR3 consists of 16 residues. The CDR3 is CASSSSLAGSSYEQYF. CDR3 in DNA: TGTGCCAGCAGTTCATCACTAGCGGGGAGCTCCTACGAGCAGTACTTC.

This clonotype turned up a few times. The chain employs TRBV12-3 or TRBV12-4 and TRBJ2-3; 7 bases map to TRBD2. The length of the CDR3 is 13 residues. The V and J ends lost 5 bases and 7 bases, in that order; junction bases with no gene match: 6. DNA of the CDR3: TGTGCCAGCAGTCAAAACGGGGGGAATACGCAGTATTTT. It is translated as CASSQNGGNTQYF.

V is TRBV20-1 and J is TRBJ2-3, with 10 nucleotides matching TRBD2. The V gene end was trimmed by 1 base and the J gene end by 6 bases; junction bases not matched to a gene: 4. Germline V gene data show CDR1 as DFQATT and CDR2 as SNEGSKA (reference sequence). This CDR3 contains 14 residues. CDR3 region: CSARASGSLDTQYF. The CDR3 nucleotides are TGCAGTGCTAGAGCTAGCGGGAGCTTGGATACGCAGTATTTT.

The chain recombines TRBV27 with TRBJ2-5; 7 nucleotides agree with TRBD2. Germline assignment: CDR1 MNHEY and CDR2 SMNVEV (reference sequence). The CDR3 is 15 residues long. The ends lost 6 bases at V and 5 bases at J; junction bases unmatched: 12. CDR3 bases: TGTGCCAGCAGGGGAGGACTAGTCGGGGTGGAGACCCAGTACTTC. This codes for CASRGGLVGVETQYF.

This clonotype was recorded once. The chain uses TRBV14 and TRBJ2-5; maybe TRBD2 (6 bases). This CDR3 has 14 amino acids. The germline V gene has CDR1 SGHDN and CDR2 FVKESK. Trimming left V 1 base short and J 4 bases short, with 10 bases between. The CDR3 DNA reads TGTGCCAGCAGCCAAGTGGTGACTAGAGAGACCCAGTACTTC. It yields the protein CASSQVVTRETQYF.

This sequence joins TRBV11-3 and TRBJ2-3, with TRBD1 matching over 7 bases. Germline V gene data show CDR1 as SGHNT and CDR2 as YENEEA. This CDR3 comprises 16 residues. With 6 bases clipped from V and 0 bases from J, the junction kept 9 bases outside the gene matches. The CDR3, as DNA: TGTGCCAGCAGTGGTACCGGGACAGCAAGCACAGATACGCAGTATTTT. It specifies CASSGTGTASTDTQYF.

This clonotype occurred a few times. The chain links TRBV27 to TRBJ1-4; D is unclear. CDR3 size: 15 residues. Germline CDR1 MNHEY, CDR2 SMNVEV (reference sequence). The V gene lost 4 bases and the J gene lost 8 bases, with 17 bases spanning the gap. CDR3 region: CASSSREAVSEKLFF. The CDR3 DNA reads TGTGCCAGCAGTTCCCGTGAGGCTGTGAGCGAAAAACTGTTTTTT.

V usage is TRBV7-9 and J usage is TRBJ2-2; 15 bases match TRBD2. The CDR3 is made up of 17 amino acids. With V trimmed by 4 bases and J by 7 bases, 7 bases remained unmatched. Germline V gene lookup returns CDR1 SEHNR and CDR2 FQNEAQ (reference sequence). The CDR3 nucleotides are TGTGCCAGCAGCTCCGGACTAGCGGGGGGGCCCGGCGGGGAGCTGTTTTTT. Residues: CASSSGLAGGPGGELFF.

This clonotype was seen a few times. The chain has TRBV12-3 or TRBV12-4 and TRBJ2-1; D gene ambiguous. Trimming removed 3 bases at V and 6 bases at J, with 15 bases between. This CDR3 contains 15 residues. The CDR3 DNA reads TGTGCCAGCAGTTTCAGGCACCCGGTGGGCAATGAGCAGTTCTTC. Its protein product is CASSFRHPVGNEQFF.

This clonotype was observed a few times. This chain connects TRBV10-3 to TRBJ1-1, with unresolved D. Trimming stripped 6 bases from V and 3 bases from J, with 14 bases between. CDR3 length: 14 residues. Per the germline V gene, CDR1 is ENHRY and CDR2 is SYGVKD. CDR3 amino acids: CAIRDQGRYTEAFF. CDR3 nucleotides: TGTGCCATCAGGGATCAAGGCCGATACACTGAAGCTTTCTTT.

The chain recombines TRBV12-3 or TRBV12-4 with TRBJ2-2, with 8 bases fitting TRBD2. This CDR3 is built from 16 residues. Trimming cost V 2 bases and J 2 bases; bases outside gene matches: 4. This chain's CDR3 is CASSLRAGVNTGELFF. The CDR3 DNA reads as TGTGCCAGCAGTTTAAGAGCGGGGGTTAACACCGGGGAGCTGTTTTTT.

This clonotype was found a few times. The chain employs TRBV5-1 and TRBJ1-2; D remains ambiguous. The CDR3 is 13 amino acids. Germline CDR1 reads SGHRS; CDR2 reads YFSETQ. V gave up 1 base and J gave up 4 bases, with 8 bases separating them. CDR3: CASSLNTAYGYTF. CDR3 DNA: TGCGCCAGCAGCTTGAATACAGCCTATGGCTACACCTTC.

The rearrangement joins TRBV12-3 or TRBV12-4 to TRBJ2-5; D gene ambiguous. This CDR3 region has 18 residues. V was clipped by 2 bases and J by 1 base, with 20 bases between them. CDR3 sequence (DNA): TGTGCCAGCAGTTTACAAACTCCGGGCCCCCCCGGCCAAGAGACCCAGTACTTC. Protein: CASSLQTPGPPGQETQYF.